This T cell receptor (beta chain) originates from a study of cytomegalovirus exposure and HLA in healthy donors. V lost 3 bases and J 3 bases, leaving 21 bases between the germline ends. In germline, CDR1 is WNHNN, CDR2 SYGVQD (reference sequence). The CDR3 length is 17 residues. The PCR made use of 60 Vbeta and 13 Jbeta primers. Libraries were prepared by immunoSEQ multiplex PCR; TCRdb keeps only in-frame clonotypes and omits some of them. The profile shows over 150,000 clones, around four fifths of them singletons. Sequenced material: PBMCs. The sequence derives from a man aged 45-60 years in good health and CMV-seronegative. The chain carries TRBV10-1 and TRBJ2-7; TRBD1 might be the D (5 bases). This CDR3 is CASSDRTRQSRDYEQYF. CDR3 in DNA: TGCGCCAGCAGTGATCGGACCCGACAGTCCAGAGACTACGAGCAGTACTTC.